This TCR beta chain originates from a study of blood T cells in healthy people across ages. Study-level findings and limits: The fall in TCR beta diversity per million T cells was roughly linear with age. Versus aged donors, long-lived donors had higher diversity and more naive CD4+ cells. The unsorted PBMCs prevented any conclusive comparison of naive versus antigen-experienced cells.

This clonotype was seen many times. What it binds is not known. Per the germline V gene, CDR1 is SGHTA and CDR2 is FQGNSA. The CDR3 has 16 amino acids. V was trimmed by 1 base and J by 0 bases, leaving 12 bases between them. The second PCR ran 7 to 11 cycles with a sample-barcoded 5' primer and J-beta primers. TCRdb processed the 5' RACE reads anew with MiXCR; each CDR3 protein has one entry. The sample holds around 1,500,000 distinct CDR3 sequences; about 30% are singletons and the top ten take roughly 8%. In terms of origin and age, donors were healthy Caucasian individuals from Russia aged about 6 to 90.

The sequence was collected from a young woman in good health. This sequence joins TRBV7-2 and TRBJ1-1; D is unresolved. Material for sequencing was blood. CDR3 loop: CASSLVGFSMNTEAFF. DNA for the CDR3: TGTGCCAGCAGCTTAGTGGGGTTCTCCATGAACACTGAAGCTTTCTTT.